This T cell receptor (beta chain) was sequenced in a study of T cell responses to AZD1222 COVID-19 vaccine. Findings and limits, study-wide: All repertoire sampling was performed exclusively after the peak T cell response. Only five or six AZD1222 recipients were seropositive at baseline. Regions 160-218 and 743-854 held dominance among vaccine-associated CD4 TCRs, which spanned spike.

Profiling relied on immunoSEQ multiplex PCR, and the TCRdb table lists in-frame clones only, not all of them. In the table there are about 77,000 clones, under 95% of which are singletons. Second-dose intervals near 4 or 12 weeks were combined. A few counts support this clone. Its antigen is unknown. The CDR3 is 14 residues long. The V gene's germline CDR1 is SGHTA and CDR2 FQGNSA. With 3 bases clipped from V and 6 bases from J, the junction kept 3 bases outside the gene matches. Sequenced material: peripheral blood, taken 28 days after the second AZD1222 dose. J is TRBJ2-1 and V is TRBV7-2; 9 positions agree with TRBD2. The TCR comes from an adult who received the AZD1222 COVID-19 vaccine. Here the CDR3 reads CASSLIAGVNEQFF. The CDR3 nucleotides are TGTGCCAGCAGCTTGATAGCGGGGGTCAATGAGCAGTTCTTC. Drawing the rest from reference TRBV7-2 and TRBJ2-1, the complete variable domain is GAGVSQSPSNKVTEKGKDVELRCDPISGHTALYWYRQSLGQGLEFLIYFQGNSAPDKSGLPSDRFSAERTGGSVSTLTIQRTQQEDSAVYLCASSLIAGVNEQFFGPGTRLTVL.